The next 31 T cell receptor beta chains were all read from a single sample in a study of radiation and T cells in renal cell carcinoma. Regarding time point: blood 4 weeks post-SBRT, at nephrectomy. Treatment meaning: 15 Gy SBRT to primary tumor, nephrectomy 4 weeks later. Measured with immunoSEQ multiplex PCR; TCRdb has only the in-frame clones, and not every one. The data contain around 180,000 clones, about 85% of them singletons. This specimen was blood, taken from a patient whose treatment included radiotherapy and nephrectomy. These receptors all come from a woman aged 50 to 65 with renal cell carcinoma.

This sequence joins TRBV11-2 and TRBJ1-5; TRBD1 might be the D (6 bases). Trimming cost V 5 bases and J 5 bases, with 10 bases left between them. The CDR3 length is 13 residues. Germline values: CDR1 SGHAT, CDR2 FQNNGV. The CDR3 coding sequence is TGTGCCAGCAGCCCGGGACAATATCAGCCCCAGCATTTT. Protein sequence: CASSPGQYQPQHF.

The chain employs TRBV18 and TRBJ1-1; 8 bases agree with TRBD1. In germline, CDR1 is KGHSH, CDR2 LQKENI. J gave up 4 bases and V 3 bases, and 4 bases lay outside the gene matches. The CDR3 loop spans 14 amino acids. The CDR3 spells CASSPPDRVTEAFF. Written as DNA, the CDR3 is TGTGCCAGCTCACCGCCGGACAGGGTCACTGAAGCTTTCTTT.

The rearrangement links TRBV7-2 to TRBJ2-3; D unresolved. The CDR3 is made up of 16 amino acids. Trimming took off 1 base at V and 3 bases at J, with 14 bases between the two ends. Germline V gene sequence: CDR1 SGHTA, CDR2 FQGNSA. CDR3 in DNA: TGTGCCAGCAGCTTAGAGCAGCTCGTTGGAACAGATACGCAGTATTTT. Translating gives CASSLEQLVGTDTQYF. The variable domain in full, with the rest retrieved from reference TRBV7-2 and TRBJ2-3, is GAGVSQSPSNKVTEKGKDVELRCDPISGHTALYWYRQSLGQGLEFLIYFQGNSAPDKSGLPSDRFSAERTGGSVSTLTIQRTQQEDSAVYLCASSLEQLVGTDTQYFGPGTRLTVL.

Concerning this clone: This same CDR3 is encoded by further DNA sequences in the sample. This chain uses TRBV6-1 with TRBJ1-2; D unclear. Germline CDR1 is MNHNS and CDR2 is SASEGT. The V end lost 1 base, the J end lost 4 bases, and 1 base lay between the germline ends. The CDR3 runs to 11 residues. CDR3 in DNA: TGTGCCAGCAGTGAAGGCTATGGCTACACCTTC. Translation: CASSEGYGYTF.

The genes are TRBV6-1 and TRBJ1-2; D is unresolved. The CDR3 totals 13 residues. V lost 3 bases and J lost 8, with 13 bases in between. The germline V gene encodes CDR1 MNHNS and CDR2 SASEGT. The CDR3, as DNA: TGTGCCAGCAGTGAGGCGAATCTCTGGGGCTACACCTTC. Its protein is CASSEANLWGYTF.

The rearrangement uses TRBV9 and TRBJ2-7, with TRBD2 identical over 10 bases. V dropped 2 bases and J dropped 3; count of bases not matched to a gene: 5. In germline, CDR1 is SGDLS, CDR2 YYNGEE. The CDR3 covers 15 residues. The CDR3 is CASSVASGGHYEQYF. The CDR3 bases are TGTGCCAGCAGCGTTGCTAGCGGGGGACACTACGAGCAGTACTTC.

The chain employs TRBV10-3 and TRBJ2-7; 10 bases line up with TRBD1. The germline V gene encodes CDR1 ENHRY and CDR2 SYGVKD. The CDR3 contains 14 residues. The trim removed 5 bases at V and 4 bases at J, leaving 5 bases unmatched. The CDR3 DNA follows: TGTGCCATCAGTTACGGACAGGGGGAGTACGAGCAGTACTTC. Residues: CAISYGQGEYEQYF.

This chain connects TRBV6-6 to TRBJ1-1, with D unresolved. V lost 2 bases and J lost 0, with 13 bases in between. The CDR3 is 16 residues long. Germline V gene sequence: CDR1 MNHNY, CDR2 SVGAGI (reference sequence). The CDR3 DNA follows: TGTGCCAGCAGTTACAGCCTCCCGAGATTGAACACTGAAGCTTTCTTT. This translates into CASSYSLPRLNTEAFF.

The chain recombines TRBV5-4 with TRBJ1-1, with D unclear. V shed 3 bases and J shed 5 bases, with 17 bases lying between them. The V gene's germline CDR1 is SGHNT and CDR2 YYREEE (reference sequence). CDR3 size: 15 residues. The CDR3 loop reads CASSSIGPLGTEAFF. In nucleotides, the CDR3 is TGTGCCAGCAGCTCGATTGGGCCCCTAGGGACTGAAGCTTTCTTT.

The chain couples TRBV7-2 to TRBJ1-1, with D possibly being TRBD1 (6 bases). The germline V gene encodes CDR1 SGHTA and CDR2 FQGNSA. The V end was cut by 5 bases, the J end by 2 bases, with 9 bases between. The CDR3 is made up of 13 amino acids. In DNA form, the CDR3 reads TGTGCCAGCAGCCGGGACACCAACACTGAAGCTTTCTTT. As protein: CASSRDTNTEAFF.

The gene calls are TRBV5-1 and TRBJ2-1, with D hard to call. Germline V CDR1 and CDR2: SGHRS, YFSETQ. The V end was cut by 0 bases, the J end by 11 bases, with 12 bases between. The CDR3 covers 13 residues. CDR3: CASSLAGSSKQFF. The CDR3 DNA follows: TGCGCCAGCAGCTTGGCGGGCTCCAGTAAGCAGTTCTTC.

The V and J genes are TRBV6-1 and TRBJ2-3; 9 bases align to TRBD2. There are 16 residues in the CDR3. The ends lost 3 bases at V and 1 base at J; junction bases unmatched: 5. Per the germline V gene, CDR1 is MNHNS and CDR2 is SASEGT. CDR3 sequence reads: CASSDERGARTDTQYF. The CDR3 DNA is TGTGCCAGCAGTGACGAGCGGGGGGCCCGCACAGATACGCAGTATTTT.

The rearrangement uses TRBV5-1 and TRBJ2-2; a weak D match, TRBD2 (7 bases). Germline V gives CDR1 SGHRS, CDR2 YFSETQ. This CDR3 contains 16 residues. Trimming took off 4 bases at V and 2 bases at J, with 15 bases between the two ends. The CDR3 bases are TGCGCCAGCAGCCCCCGCCGGGGGGCTAACACCGGGGAGCTGTTTTTT. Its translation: CASSPRRGANTGELFF.

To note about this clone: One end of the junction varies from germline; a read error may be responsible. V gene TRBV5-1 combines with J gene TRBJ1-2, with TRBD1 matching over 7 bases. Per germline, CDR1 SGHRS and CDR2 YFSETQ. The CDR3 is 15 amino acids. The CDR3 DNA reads TGCGCCAGCAGATTGGGGACAGCTAGCAACTATGGCTACACCTTC. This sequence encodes CASRLGTASNYGYTF. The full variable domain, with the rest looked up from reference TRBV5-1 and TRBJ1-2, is KAGVTQTPRYLIKTRGQQVTLSCSPISGHRSVSWYQQTPGQGLQFLFEYFSETQRNKGNFPGRFSGRQFSNSRSEMNVSTLELGDSALYLCASRLGTASNYGYTFGSGTRLTVV.

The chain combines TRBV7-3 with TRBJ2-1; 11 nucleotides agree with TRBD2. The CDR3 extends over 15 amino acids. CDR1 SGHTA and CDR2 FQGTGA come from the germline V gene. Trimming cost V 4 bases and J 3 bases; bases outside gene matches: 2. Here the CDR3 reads CASSSLAGGYNEQFF. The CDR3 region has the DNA TGTGCCAGCAGCTCTCTAGCGGGGGGCTACAATGAGCAGTTCTTC.

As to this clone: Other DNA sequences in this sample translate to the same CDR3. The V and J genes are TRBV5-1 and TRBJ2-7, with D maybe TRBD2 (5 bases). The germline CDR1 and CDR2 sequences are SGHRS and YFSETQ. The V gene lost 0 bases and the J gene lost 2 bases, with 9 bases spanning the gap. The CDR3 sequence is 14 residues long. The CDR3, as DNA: TGCGCCAGCAGCTTGGTGGCGGGTACCTACGAGCAGTACTTC. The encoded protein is CASSLVAGTYEQYF.

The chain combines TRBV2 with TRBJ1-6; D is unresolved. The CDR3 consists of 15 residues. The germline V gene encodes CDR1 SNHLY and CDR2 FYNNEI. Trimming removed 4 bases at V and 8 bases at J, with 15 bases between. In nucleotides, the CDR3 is TGTGCCAGCAGTGGTCGAGCTAACCGGGATTCACCCCTCCACTTT. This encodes CASSGRANRDSPLHF. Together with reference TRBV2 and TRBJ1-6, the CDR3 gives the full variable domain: EPEVTQTPSHQVTQMGQEVILRCVPISNHLYFYWYRQILGQKVEFLVSFYNNEISEKSEIFDDQFSVERPDGSNFTLKIRSTKLEDSAMYFCASSGRANRDSPLHFGNGTRLTVT.

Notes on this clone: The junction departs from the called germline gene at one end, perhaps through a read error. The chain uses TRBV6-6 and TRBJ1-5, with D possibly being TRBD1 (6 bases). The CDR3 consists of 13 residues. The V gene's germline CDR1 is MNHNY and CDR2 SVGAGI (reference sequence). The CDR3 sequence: CASSNSGDQPQHF. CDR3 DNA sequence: TGTGCCAGCAGTAACTCAGGGGATCAGCCCCAGCATTTT.

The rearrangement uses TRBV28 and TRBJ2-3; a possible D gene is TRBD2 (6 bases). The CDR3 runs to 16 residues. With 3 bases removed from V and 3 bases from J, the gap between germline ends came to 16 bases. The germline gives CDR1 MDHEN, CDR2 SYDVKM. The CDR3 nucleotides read TGTGCCAGCAGTTTCCGGGGACTTCTTGGGACAGATACGCAGTATTTT. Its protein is CASSFRGLLGTDTQYF.

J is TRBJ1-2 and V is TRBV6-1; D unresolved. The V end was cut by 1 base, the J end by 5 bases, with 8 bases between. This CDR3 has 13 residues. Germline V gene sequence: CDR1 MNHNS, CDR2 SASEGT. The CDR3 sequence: CASSEVAAYGYTF. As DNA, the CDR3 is TGTGCCAGCAGTGAAGTAGCGGCTTATGGCTACACCTTC.

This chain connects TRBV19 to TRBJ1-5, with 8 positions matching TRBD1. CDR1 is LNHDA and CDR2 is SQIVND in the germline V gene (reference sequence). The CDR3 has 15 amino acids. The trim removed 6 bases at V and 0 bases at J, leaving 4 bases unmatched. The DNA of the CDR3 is TGTGCCAGTAGACCAACAGGGGGTAGCAATCAGCCCCAGCATTTT. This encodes CASRPTGGSNQPQHF. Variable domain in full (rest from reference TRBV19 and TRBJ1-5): DGGITQSPKYLFRKEGQNVTLSCEQNLNHDAMYWYRQDPGQGLRLIYYSQIVNDFQKGDIAEGYSVSREKKESFPLTVTSAQKNPTAFYLCASRPTGGSNQPQHFGDGTRLSIL.

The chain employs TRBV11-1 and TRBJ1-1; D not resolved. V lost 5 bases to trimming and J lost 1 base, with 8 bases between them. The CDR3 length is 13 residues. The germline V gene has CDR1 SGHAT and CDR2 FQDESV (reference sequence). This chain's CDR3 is CASSLGPNTEAFF. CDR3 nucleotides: TGTGCCAGCAGCCTAGGCCCGAACACTGAAGCTTTCTTT.

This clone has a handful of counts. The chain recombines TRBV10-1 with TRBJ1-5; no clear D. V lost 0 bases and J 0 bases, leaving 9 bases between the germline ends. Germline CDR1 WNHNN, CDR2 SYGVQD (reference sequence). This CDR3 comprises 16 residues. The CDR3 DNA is TGCGCCAGCAGTGAGTCGAAGGGCCATAGCAATCAGCCCCAGCATTTT. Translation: CASSESKGHSNQPQHF.

CDR3: CASSLSRSTDTQYF. The CDR3 DNA reads as TGTGCCAGCAGTCTATCACGAAGCACAGATACGCAGTATTTT. The chain employs TRBV6-5 and TRBJ2-3, with D uncertain. This CDR3 spans 14 amino acids. The germline gives CDR1 MNHEY, CDR2 SVGAGI. V was cut by 5 bases and J by 0 bases, with 9 bases left in between.

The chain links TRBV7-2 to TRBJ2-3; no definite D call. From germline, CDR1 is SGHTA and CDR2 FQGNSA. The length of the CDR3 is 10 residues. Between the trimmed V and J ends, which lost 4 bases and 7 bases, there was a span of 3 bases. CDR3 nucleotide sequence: TGTGCCAGCAGCTCCTATACGCAGTATTTT. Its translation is CASSSYTQYF.

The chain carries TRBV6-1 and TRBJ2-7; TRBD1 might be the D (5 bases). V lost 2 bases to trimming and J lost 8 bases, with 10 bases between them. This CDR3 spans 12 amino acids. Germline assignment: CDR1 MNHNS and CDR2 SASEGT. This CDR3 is CASSEYQGQQYF. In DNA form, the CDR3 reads TGTGCCAGCAGTGAATATCAGGGTCAGCAGTACTTC.

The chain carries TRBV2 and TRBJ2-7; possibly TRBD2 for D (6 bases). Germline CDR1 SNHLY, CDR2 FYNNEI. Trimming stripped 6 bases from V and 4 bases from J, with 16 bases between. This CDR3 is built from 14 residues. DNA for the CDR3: TGTGCCAGCAGCCCGGGCCACCGGGGGTACGAGCAGTACTTC. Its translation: CASSPGHRGYEQYF.

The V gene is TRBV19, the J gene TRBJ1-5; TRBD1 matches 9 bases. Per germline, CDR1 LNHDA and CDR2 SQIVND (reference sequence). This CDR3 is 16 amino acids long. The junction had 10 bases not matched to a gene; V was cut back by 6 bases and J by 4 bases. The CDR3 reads CASRQNPGQGNQPQHF. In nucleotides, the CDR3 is TGTGCCAGTAGACAAAACCCGGGACAGGGAAATCAGCCCCAGCATTTT. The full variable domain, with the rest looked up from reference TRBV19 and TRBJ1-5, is DGGITQSPKYLFRKEGQNVTLSCEQNLNHDAMYWYRQDPGQGLRLIYYSQIVNDFQKGDIAEGYSVSREKKESFPLTVTSAQKNPTAFYLCASRQNPGQGNQPQHFGDGTRLSIL.

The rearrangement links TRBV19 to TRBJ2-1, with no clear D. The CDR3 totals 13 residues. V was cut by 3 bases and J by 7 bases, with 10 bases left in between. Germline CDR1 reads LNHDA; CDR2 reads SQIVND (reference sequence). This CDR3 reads CASSIQSANEQFF. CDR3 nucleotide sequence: TGTGCCAGTAGTATTCAATCGGCTAATGAGCAGTTCTTC.

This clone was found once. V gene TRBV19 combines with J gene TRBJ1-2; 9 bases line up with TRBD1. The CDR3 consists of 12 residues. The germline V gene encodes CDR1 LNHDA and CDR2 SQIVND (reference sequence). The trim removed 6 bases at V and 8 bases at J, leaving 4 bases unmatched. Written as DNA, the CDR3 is TGTGCCAGTAGCTGGACAGGGGTCGGCTACACCTTC. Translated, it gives CASSWTGVGYTF.

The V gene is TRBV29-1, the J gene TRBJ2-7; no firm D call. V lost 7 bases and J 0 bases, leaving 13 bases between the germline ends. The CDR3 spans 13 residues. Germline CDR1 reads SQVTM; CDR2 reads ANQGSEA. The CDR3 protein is CSGSSGGSYEQYF. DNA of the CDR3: TGCAGCGGATCCTCGGGCGGCTCCTACGAGCAGTACTTC.